These T cell receptor beta chains were read from a single sample in a study of regulatory T cells in long-lasting Graves disease. TCRdb used MiXCR to reprocess the multiplex PCR reads, holding one entry per CDR3 protein. This sample has about 530,000 distinct CDR3 sequences, with roughly a sixth found just once. The sample was also reused in another study, on T cells in Graves' hyperthyroidism and ophthalmopathy.

Specimen: peripheral blood mononuclear cells (PBMCs), collected at new diagnosis, from a patient treated with antithyroid drugs. The receptor set was obtained from a middle-aged woman with Graves disease. Both conserved end residues are part of each CDR3. The D gene is left open where the match is weak. Clone size is given for some rows only: seen once, a few or many times, or a class if the clone is expanded.

abundance,j_gene,v_gene,d_gene,CDR3nt,CDR3aa
.,TRBJ1-6,TRBV2,TRBD1,TGTGCCAGCAGCCCCGACAGGGGCTGGAATTTACCCCTCCACTTT,CASSPDRGWNLPLHF
many,TRBJ2-5,TRBV4-1,.,TGCGCCAGCAGCCAAGATACTGCCTTCCAAGAGACCCAGTACTTC,CASSQDTAFQETQYF
.,TRBJ2-2,TRBV30,TRBD2,TGTGCCTGGAGTATCCTTAGCGGGGGGAAAGGGGAGCTGTTTTTT,CAWSILSGGKGELFF
few,TRBJ1-4,TRBV5-1,.,TGCGCCAGCAGCCCGGGGACGGTGGCAGCTAATGAAAAACTGTTTTTT,CASSPGTVAANEKLFF
.,TRBJ1-5,TRBV5-1,.,TGCGCCAGCAGAGCGGGACAGCCCCAGCATTTT,CASRAGQPQHF
.,TRBJ2-2,TRBV29-1,.,TGCAGCCGGTGGAGGGACCGTGATTTAGCGAATACCGGGGAGCTGTTTTTT,CSRWRDRDLANTGELFF
many,TRBJ1-3,TRBV11-2,.,TGTGCCAGCAGCTCGCCGCGGGGTGGAAACACCATATATTTT,CASSSPRGGNTIYF
few,TRBJ2-3,TRBV9,TRBD2,TGTGCCAGCAGCGTAGGGGGACTAGCGGCCACAGATACGCAGTATTTT,CASSVGGLAATDTQYF
few,TRBJ1-5,TRBV5-1,.,TGCGCCAGTAGGGCGCTCAATCAGCCCCAGCATTTT,CASRALNQPQHF
many,TRBJ2-5,TRBV12-3/TRBV12-4,.,TGTGCCAGCAGCTTATGGGCGCAAGGGGGGGCAGGGGGTCGAGAGACCCAGTACTTC,CASSLWAQGGAGGRETQYF
many,TRBJ1-2,TRBV27,TRBD1,TGTGCCAGCAATCCAGTCCCCGGGACAGCATATGGCTACACCTTC,CASNPVPGTAYGYTF
few,TRBJ1-1,TRBV7-8,.,TGTGCCAGCAGCTTAAGTCGGGCAGGGAACACTGAAGCTTTCTTT,CASSLSRAGNTEAFF
many,TRBJ2-2,TRBV2,.,TGTGCCCTACTAGGGGAGAGGGGCTTGGGGCTGTTTTTT,CALLGERGLGLFF
few,TRBJ2-1,TRBV27,.,TGTGCCGCGACGTCCTCCTACAGTGAGCAGTTCTTC,CAATSSYSEQFF
few,TRBJ1-2,TRBV10-1,.,TGCGCCAACAGTGACTCTAACGGATATGGCTACACCTTC,CANSDSNGYGYTF
many,TRBJ1-1,TRBV11-2,.,TGTGCCAGCAGCTCGAACAACTGGAACACTGAAGCTTTCTTT,CASSSNNWNTEAFF
many,TRBJ1-1,TRBV28,.,TGTGCCAGCAGTAGGGGGTTTGAAGCTTTCTTT,CASSRGFEAFF
many,TRBJ1-1,TRBV12-5,.,TGTGCTAGTGGAGACGGACAGCAGTATGAAGCTTTCTTT,CASGDGQQYEAFF
.,TRBJ2-1,TRBV11-2,TRBD1,TGTGCCAGCAGCCCTGGGACAGGATACTCCTACAATGAGCAGTTCTTC,CASSPGTGYSYNEQFF
many,TRBJ1-1,TRBV3-1,.,TGTGCCAGCAGCCAATTGGGGGTCCCGGGGAACACTGAAGCTTTCTTT,CASSQLGVPGNTEAFF
.,TRBJ1-1,TRBV9,.,TGTGCCAGCAGCCCGGGGGGGATAAACACTGAAGCTTTCTTT,CASSPGGINTEAFF
many,TRBJ2-1,TRBV2,TRBD2,TGTGCCAGCACCCCCGGGGGGGAGCAGTTCTTC,CASTPGGEQFF
few,TRBJ1-2,TRBV25-1,.,TGTGCCAGCTACCTCGGACCAACGGGCTACACCTTC,CASYLGPTGYTF
.,TRBJ2-3,TRBV20-1,.,TGCAGTGCTATGAGGGACGCAGATACGCAGTATTTT,CSAMRDADTQYF
many,TRBJ1-5,TRBV19,TRBD1,TGTGCCAGTAGTTCCGGGACAGGAGGATATAGCAATCAGCCCCAGCATTTT,CASSSGTGGYSNQPQHF
many,TRBJ1-5,TRBV6-6,.,TGTGCCAGCAGTTACTCATTCCCAGGGAACCGAATGGGAATCCATCAGCCCCAGCATTTT,CASSYSFPGNRMGIHQPQHF
.,TRBJ2-7,TRBV6-1,TRBD2,TGTGCCAGCATGCGGGGGGTCGAGCAGTACTTC,CASMRGVEQYF
.,TRBJ2-7,TRBV11-1,.,TGTGCCAGCAGCTTAGGGTGGGGGACCTACGAGCAGTACTTC,CASSLGWGTYEQYF
many,TRBJ2-7,TRBV7-6,.,TGTGCCAGCAGCTTAATGTCGGAAACCTACGAGCAGTACTTC,CASSLMSETYEQYF
few,TRBJ2-1,TRBV7-2,.,TGTGCCAGCAGTCCAGACAGGTCTGGGTACAATGAGCAGTTCTTC,CASSPDRSGYNEQFF
.,TRBJ2-5,TRBV5-1,.,TGCGCCAGCAGCTTATCCACGCGGAGTAAGGGGGAGACCCAGTACTTC,CASSLSTRSKGETQYF